Each of the 31 T cell receptor beta chains below was sequenced from the same sample in a study of blood T cell repertoires in COVID-19 (dated by TCRdb to 2020 to 2021). Libraries came from the immunoSEQ multiplex PCR assay. Sourced from immuneACCESS, this table was stored by TCRdb with only in-frame sequences that have V and J called. A share of the clones is absent; for the studies checked, an unresolved V gene accounts for under half, and the remainder has no known explanation. In this sample the table shows 150,000 to 200,000 clones, 82% of which occur a single time. The ten largest make up approximately 21% of the sample. The sample was peripheral blood. The receptors originated from an elderly woman with acute or convalescent COVID-19.

The chain uses TRBV3-1 (or the pseudogene TRBV3-2) and TRBJ1-4; the match to TRBD1 covers 10 bases. CDR3 length equals 16 residues. CDR1 and CDR2 (germline): LGHDT, YNNKEL (reference sequence). V lost 1 base to trimming and J lost 12 bases; unmatched junction nucleotides: 11. CDR3 loop: CASSQVWGQGSAELFF. DNA for the CDR3: TGTGCCAGCAGCCAAGTTTGGGGACAGGGGAGTGCGGAACTGTTTTTT.

The genes are TRBV4-3 and TRBJ2-3, with 8 bases aligning to TRBD1. The CDR3 sequence is 15 residues long. Germline CDR1 is LGHNA and CDR2 is YSLEER. V shed 5 bases and J 2 bases; nucleotides not matched to a gene: 6. CDR3 loop: CASSDRDRLTDTQYF. The CDR3 coding sequence is TGCGCCAGCAGCGACCGGGACAGGCTCACAGATACGCAGTATTTT.

CDR3 sequence reads: CASSDLSRGFYQPQHF. Here the CDR3 DNA reads TGTGCCAGCAGTGACCTATCTCGGGGGTTTTATCAGCCCCAGCATTTT. The chain employs TRBV6-1 and TRBJ1-5, with D perhaps TRBD1 (5 bases). With 3 bases removed from V and 5 bases from J, the gap between germline ends came to 17 bases. The V gene's germline CDR1 is MNHNS and CDR2 SASEGT. The CDR3 consists of 16 residues.

The CDR3 bases are TGTGCCAGCAGCTTCGGGACAGGGATGAACACTGAAGCTTTCTTT. Translation: CASSFGTGMNTEAFF. The chain has TRBV7-2 and TRBJ1-1; 9 nucleotides agree with TRBD1. The CDR3 sequence is 15 residues long. CDR1 is SGHTA and CDR2 is FQGNSA in the germline V gene. The trim removed 3 bases at V and 0 bases at J, leaving 2 bases unmatched.

The CDR3 sequence: CASSLEGTSGYEQYF. The CDR3 nucleotides read TGTGCCAGCAGCTTAGAGGGGACTAGCGGCTACGAGCAGTACTTC. J is TRBJ2-7 and V is TRBV7-8, with 11 positions matching TRBD2. The CDR3 covers 15 residues. In germline, CDR1 is SGHVS, CDR2 FQNEAQ. V was pared by 1 base and J by 3 bases, with 2 bases of the junction left unmatched.

This clone has a handful of counts. V and J are TRBV5-1 and TRBJ2-6; D is undetermined. Germline assignment: CDR1 SGHRS and CDR2 YFSETQ. V lost 1 base to trimming and J lost 0 bases, with 5 bases between them. The CDR3 sequence is 15 residues long. CDR3 coding DNA: TGCGCCAGCAGCTTGTTCGGCTCTGGGGCCAACGTCCTGACTTTC. Amino acids: CASSLFGSGANVLTF.

This clone was picked up one time. The V gene is TRBV2, the J gene TRBJ2-5, with D perhaps TRBD1 (6 bases). The CDR3 contains 13 residues. The V end lost 6 bases, the J end lost 4 bases, and 12 bases lay between the germline ends. The germline gives CDR1 SNHLY, CDR2 FYNNEI. The CDR3 sequence is CASRGRRGETQYF. The CDR3 nucleotides read TGTGCCAGCAGGGGCCGCAGGGGAGAGACCCAGTACTTC. The full variable domain, completed using reference TRBV2 and TRBJ2-5, is EPEVTQTPSHQVTQMGQEVILRCVPISNHLYFYWYRQILGQKVEFLVSFYNNEISEKSEIFDDQFSVERPDGSNFTLKIRSTKLEDSAMYFCASRGRRGETQYFGPGTRLLVL.

J is TRBJ2-1 and V is TRBV5-4; TRBD2 aligns across 8 bases. The ends lost 5 bases at V and 4 bases at J; junction bases unmatched: 11. The germline V gene encodes CDR1 SGHNT and CDR2 YYREEE (reference sequence). The CDR3 contains 16 residues. The CDR3 sequence: CASRSTPGLEYNEQFF. CDR3 DNA sequence: TGTGCCAGCAGATCTACTCCGGGACTAGAGTACAATGAGCAGTTCTTC. The full variable domain, rest sourced from reference TRBV5-4 and TRBJ2-1, is ETGVTQSPTHLIKTRGQQVTLRCSSQSGHNTVSWYQQALGQGPQFIFQYYREEENGRGNFPPRFSGLQFPNYSSELNVNALELDDSALYLCASRSTPGLEYNEQFFGPGTRLTVL.

The chain has TRBV6-5 and TRBJ2-7, with 7 bases that match TRBD1. With 0 bases clipped from V and 3 bases from J, the junction kept 5 bases outside the gene matches. This CDR3 has 15 amino acids. CDR1 MNHEY and CDR2 SVGAGI come from the germline V gene. CDR3 sequence (DNA): TGTGCCAGCAGTTACTCTCGACAGGGCTACTACGAGCAGTACTTC. Its protein is CASSYSRQGYYEQYF.

V usage is TRBV7-9 and J usage is TRBJ1-1; possibly TRBD1 for D (5 bases). Per germline, CDR1 SEHNR and CDR2 FQNEAQ (reference sequence). The CDR3 totals 13 residues. V lost 1 base and J 3 bases, leaving 6 bases between the germline ends. The CDR3 region is CASSLGGDTEAFF. The CDR3 DNA reads TGTGCCAGCAGCTTAGGGGGGGACACTGAAGCTTTCTTT.

This clone was seen a handful of times. V gene TRBV18 combines with J gene TRBJ2-1, with D possibly TRBD2 on 5 matching bases. From germline, CDR1 is KGHSH and CDR2 LQKENI. Trimming left V 0 bases short and J 10 bases short, with 19 bases between. There are 16 residues in the CDR3. The CDR3 region is CASSPPRERALEEQFF. The CDR3, as DNA: TGTGCCAGCTCACCACCGAGGGAAAGGGCCTTAGAGGAGCAGTTCTTC.

CDR3 region: CAISETHGGQGNIQYF. CDR3 nucleotides: TGTGCCATCAGTGAAACCCATGGGGGACAGGGAAACATTCAGTACTTC. The chain couples TRBV10-3 to TRBJ2-4; 9 nucleotides align to TRBD1. J was trimmed by 6 bases and V by 3 bases; bases with no gene match: 9. The germline gives CDR1 ENHRY, CDR2 SYGVKD. This CDR3 has 16 residues.

V and J are TRBV10-3 and TRBJ2-7; D is perhaps TRBD1 (6 bases). Trimming shortened V by 2 bases and J by 6 bases, and 14 bases separated the two germline ends. The CDR3 sequence is 14 residues long. In germline, CDR1 is ENHRY, CDR2 SYGVKD. CDR3 sequence: CAISEQWGLGEQYF. Written as DNA, the CDR3 is TGTGCCATCAGTGAGCAGTGGGGGCTTGGCGAGCAGTACTTC.

The chain combines TRBV5-8 with TRBJ1-1; 7 bases are shared with TRBD1. CDR3 length equals 15 residues. J lost 3 bases, V lost 0 bases, and 5 bases had no gene match. Germline lookup yields CDR1 SGHTS and CDR2 YDEGEE. DNA of the CDR3: TGTGCCAGCAGCTTGGAGACAGGGACCTACACTGAAGCTTTCTTT. It translates to CASSLETGTYTEAFF.

V gene TRBV28 combines with J gene TRBJ2-3; D possibly corresponds to TRBD2 (5 bases). CDR1 is MDHEN, CDR2 SYDVKM, per germline. The V gene lost 5 bases and the J gene lost 3 bases, with 15 bases spanning the gap. This CDR3 contains 15 residues. The CDR3, as DNA: TGTGCCAGCAGTCAACAAGCGGAGACGACAGATACGCAGTATTTT. Translated: CASSQQAETTDTQYF.

This sequence joins TRBV5-4 and TRBJ2-3; unclear D gene. The CDR3 covers 15 residues. Germline CDR1 and CDR2: SGHNT and YYREEE (reference sequence). The V gene lost 2 bases and the J gene lost 1 base, with 11 bases spanning the gap. The DNA of the CDR3 is TGTGCCAGCAGCTTCCCTAGTCCAGGCACAGATACGCAGTATTTT. This translates into CASSFPSPGTDTQYF.

The V call is TRBV5-1, the J call TRBJ1-2; 10 nucleotides align to TRBD1. This CDR3 comprises 15 residues. Germline V gene data show CDR1 as SGHRS and CDR2 as YFSETQ. Germline trimming cut 4 bases from V and 0 bases from J; bases unmatched to any gene: 3. The CDR3 region is CASSPGTGANYGYTF. Here the CDR3 DNA reads TGCGCCAGCAGCCCCGGGACAGGGGCTAACTATGGCTACACCTTC.

This rearrangement joins TRBV12-3 or TRBV12-4 to TRBJ1-5, with D unclear. V shed 3 bases and J shed 4 bases, with 7 bases lying between them. The CDR3 is made up of 13 amino acids. The CDR3 protein is CASSLTRNQPQHF. The CDR3 DNA reads as TGTGCCAGCAGTTTGACGCGGAATCAGCCCCAGCATTTT.

The V and J genes are TRBV6-2 or TRBV6-3 and TRBJ2-7, with 10 bases that match TRBD2. The J segment lost 5 bases and the V segment lost 4 bases, leaving 14 bases of the junction unmatched. The length of the CDR3 is 17 residues. Germline assignment: CDR1 MNHEY and CDR2 SVGEGT. This CDR3 reads CASSSPGLAGEWHEQYF. In nucleotides, the CDR3 is TGTGCCAGCAGTTCGCCGGGGCTAGCGGGAGAATGGCACGAGCAGTACTTC.

Only one count was recorded for this clone. CDR3 region: CASSTFRGEETQYF. The CDR3 DNA is TGTGCCAGTAGTACCTTCAGGGGCGAAGAGACCCAGTACTTC. The chain couples TRBV19 to TRBJ2-5; a possible D gene is TRBD1 (6 bases). Looked up from germline, CDR1 is LNHDA and CDR2 is SQIVND (reference sequence). The CDR3 is 14 amino acids. Trimming removed 4 bases at V and 3 bases at J, with 12 bases between.

This clone appeared once. The J gene is TRBJ1-6, the V gene TRBV19; D is unclear. Germline V lookup: CDR1 LNHDA, CDR2 SQIVND (reference sequence). V was cut by 2 bases and J by 7 bases, with 12 bases left in between. The CDR3 loop spans 15 amino acids. In nucleotides, the CDR3 is TGTGCCAGTAGTATATCCGGAGACGGGAATTCACCCCTCCACTTT. Translating it yields CASSISGDGNSPLHF.

CDR3 residues: CASSQDLPVSEKLFF. Here the CDR3 DNA reads TGCGCCAGCAGCCAAGATCTACCGGTTAGTGAAAAACTGTTTTTT. The V and J genes are TRBV4-3 and TRBJ1-4; D remains ambiguous. This CDR3 is 15 amino acids long. Trimming shortened V by 0 bases and J by 7 bases, and 12 bases separated the two germline ends. CDR1 LGHNA and CDR2 YSLEER come from the germline V gene.

This clone appeared once. The chain uses TRBV29-1 and TRBJ1-4; D not resolved. This CDR3 is built from 13 residues. CDR1 and CDR2 from the germline V gene are SQVTM and ANQGSEA. Trimming cost V 6 bases and J 0 bases, with 8 bases left between them. The CDR3 loop is CSVTDATNEKLFF. In nucleotides, the CDR3 is TGCAGCGTAACAGACGCAACTAATGAAAAACTGTTTTTT.

This chain links TRBV11-3 with TRBJ2-7; the match to TRBD2 covers 7 bases. The CDR3 runs 15 residues. V shed 1 base, J shed 5 bases, and the junction held 8 bases outside the gene matches. CDR1 is SGHNT and CDR2 is YENEEA in the germline V gene. Here the CDR3 DNA reads TGTGCCAGCAGCTTAGGCGGTGCGGGAGATCACGAGCAGTACTTC. This sequence encodes CASSLGGAGDHEQYF.

This rearrangement joins TRBV5-1 to TRBJ2-1, with 8 bases fitting TRBD1. This CDR3 is 17 amino acids long. CDR1 and CDR2 (germline): SGHRS, YFSETQ. V shed 6 bases, J shed 3 bases, and the junction held 14 bases outside the gene matches. CDR3 sequence: CASKSGQGARGYNEQFF. CDR3 in DNA: TGCGCCAGCAAATCAGGCCAGGGGGCTCGGGGCTACAATGAGCAGTTCTTC.

To note about this clone: The same CDR3 can be traced to other DNA sequences in this sample. The chain recombines TRBV11-2 with TRBJ2-1; 14 bases are a match to TRBD2. J lost 0 bases, V lost 2 bases, and 3 bases had no gene match. Germline assignment: CDR1 SGHAT and CDR2 FQNNGV. This CDR3 is built from 18 residues. CDR3 sequence: CASSLLGTSGSSYNEQFF. The CDR3 DNA reads as TGTGCCAGCAGCTTACTTGGGACTAGCGGGAGCTCCTACAATGAGCAGTTCTTC.

V is TRBV27 and J is TRBJ2-7, with D perhaps matching TRBD1 (6 bases). The germline V and J ends were trimmed by 6 bases and 3 bases, with 18 bases remaining between them. This CDR3 is 15 amino acids long. Germline CDR1 reads MNHEY; CDR2 reads SMNVEV (reference sequence). CDR3 loop: CASSPQGNGGYEQYF. The DNA of the CDR3 is TGTGCCAGCAGCCCCCAGGGGAATGGGGGCTACGAGCAGTACTTC.

The rearrangement uses TRBV11-2 and TRBJ2-7; perhaps TRBD1 as D (6 bases). The CDR3 totals 15 residues. Trimming took 5 bases from V and 1 from J, leaving 15 bases between them. Germline values: CDR1 SGHAT, CDR2 FQNNGV. Here the CDR3 reads CASSRGTSLSYEQYF. CDR3 nucleotides: TGTGCCAGCAGCCGAGGGACATCACTTTCCTACGAGCAGTACTTC.

A note on this clone: At the DNA level, this CDR3 is encoded by other sequences in the same sample as well. The genes are TRBV6-5 and TRBJ1-2; D not certain. V was pared by 8 bases and J by 2 bases, with 9 bases between. There are 12 residues in the CDR3. Germline CDR1 and CDR2: MNHEY and SVGAGI. CDR3 coding DNA: TGTGCCAGCTCTCCCAGGAACTATGGCTACACCTTC. Translation: CASSPRNYGYTF.

The chain combines TRBV5-1 with TRBJ1-5; unclear D gene. Trimming shortened V by 0 bases and J by 5 bases, and 9 bases separated the two germline ends. The CDR3 totals 14 residues. Germline lookup yields CDR1 SGHRS and CDR2 YFSETQ. This chain's CDR3 is CASSLAGGDQPQHF. The CDR3 nucleotides read TGCGCCAGCAGCTTGGCAGGTGGTGATCAGCCCCAGCATTTT.

The gene calls are TRBV11-2 and TRBJ2-1, with 8 bases matching TRBD2. This CDR3 has 15 residues. Germline loops: CDR1 SGHAT, CDR2 FQNNGV. The trim removed 3 bases at V and 5 bases at J, leaving 6 bases unmatched. The CDR3 region has the DNA TGTGCCAGCAGCTTGGGACTAGGAGATCACAATGAGCAGTTCTTC. Translating it yields CASSLGLGDHNEQFF. The whole variable domain, remainder taken from reference TRBV11-2 and TRBJ2-1, is EAGVAQSPRYKIIEKRQSVAFWCNPISGHATLYWYQQILGQGPKLLIQFQNNGVVDDSQLPKDRFSAERLKGVDSTLKIQPAKLEDSAVYLCASSLGLGDHNEQFFGPGTRLTVL.